This T cell receptor beta chain was recorded in a study of cytomegalovirus exposure and HLA in healthy donors. As for the study in general: Early released data had about 80 million unique TCRs, all coming from HLA-typed donors. Study observations and caveats: TRBV6-2, TRBV6-3 and other indistinguishable V segments were excluded. Specificity for CMV antigens was confirmed in vitro for a few of the CMV-associated chains.

In regard to this clone: Its specificity is unknown.

Each donor was nominally healthy when sampled (though unrecorded immune exposures were likely). The PCR had 60 Vbeta and 13 Jbeta primers. The data were produced by immunoSEQ multiplex PCR, yet TCRdb's version contains in-frame clones alone and is incomplete. Found here are about 140,000 clones, about 70% of them singletons; the top ten hold 2% to 2.5%. V lost 7 bases, J lost 2 bases, and 18 bases lay in between. Germline V CDR1 and CDR2: MNHNY, SVGAGI (reference sequence). The CDR3 is 15 residues long. V gene TRBV6-6 combines with J gene TRBJ2-7, with D possibly being TRBD2 (5 bases). The receptor's source is a woman in her sixties in good health and CMV-seropositive. The sample taken for sequencing was PBMCs. In nucleotides, the CDR3 is TGTGCCAGCAATGCGGGCTCCCTACTCCCCTACGAGCAGTACTTC. Its translation: CASNAGSLLPYEQYF.